This T cell receptor beta chain was recovered during a study of siplizumab effects on memory and regulatory T cells (dated by TCRdb to about 2019). A note on the overall study: Across seven to nine responder-stimulator pairs, paired mixed lymphocyte reactions were conducted with siplizumab at roughly 0.95 ug/mL and without drug. The study looked at the effect of siplizumab, an anti-CD2 antibody, on alloreactive T-cell subsets in allogeneic mixed lymphocyte reactions made from human PBMCs.

Broader findings and caveats from the paper: A naive or memory phenotype could not be assigned to roughly 75-97% of proliferating CD4+ or CD8+ clones. Whether proliferating Tregs from siplizumab cultures were suppressive was not functionally confirmed. The cumulative frequency of alloreactive sequences traceable to unstimulated CD4+ memory T cells was significantly reduced by siplizumab. Unstimulated naive T cells appeared more diverse than memory T cells, and naive cells seemed to contribute substantially to the alloresponse. Of the alloreactive CD4+ clones that could be mapped, the Treg-derived share averaged approximately 67% with siplizumab compared with about 27% in control reactions. Because sequences below about 10^-5 frequency were poorly captured, only a minor fraction of alloreactive clones could be mapped to unstimulated subsets.

As to this clone: Its specific antigen is unknown. No clone much larger than this one lies a single base away; base qualities are absent.

The library was built by means of the immunoSEQ multiplex PCR assay. About 10^5 TCR templates per sample were assayed on the deep sequencing platform. Genomic DNA extracted from sorted T cells was the material used for TCRbeta CDR3 sequencing. Per the original workflow: The R programming language was used for clonal analysis of TCRbeta CDR3 data. Alloreactive CD4+ and CD8+ clones were identified by comparing unstimulated samples to CFSE-low samples taken after the reaction. By matching sequences to the repertoires of sorted unstimulated Treg and non-Treg cells, each alloreactive CD4+ clone was assigned a regulatory or non-regulatory origin. The clones in this table, taken by TCRdb from immuneACCESS, are in-frame only. Not every clone is retained; where verified, under half of the shortfall comes from an unresolved V gene, and the cause of the rest is unknown. V, J and clone size were drawn from that table, and D and trimming were deduced from the DNA. The sample data list about 4,500 clones, and less than 55% of these were observed just once. About 3.9% of the sample comes from the top ten.

Cells from the mixed lymphocyte reactions were cocultured for around six days at 37 degrees C. Responder PBMCs were labelled with CFSE and stimulator PBMCs with Violet Dye, then combined at a 1:1 ratio. Sorted unstimulated T cells, along with proliferating T cells recovered from mixed lymphocyte reactions, underwent TCRbeta CDR3 sequencing. Fresh whole blood from ten HLA-typed healthy donors served as the source for isolating PBMCs. Proliferating CFSE-low responder T cells were FACS-sorted after the mixed lymphocyte reaction for TCR sequencing. What was sequenced was CFSE-low (dividing) CD4+ T cells sorted from an allogeneic mixed lymphocyte reaction. This clonotype originated in a human donor in good health; the cells came from an allogeneic mixed lymphocyte reaction. Some clones in this sample may be carry-over from other donors' samples.

The bases are TGTGCCAGCCGAACGGCCGGGACAAGGAACACCTTC. It is translated as CASRTAGTRNTF. The rearrangement combines TRBV27 with TRBJ1-2; a tentative D call is TRBD1 (6 bases match). At the junction V is shortened by 8 bases and J by 12 bases, with 19 bases in between. From the cysteine through the phenylalanine, the CDR3 covers 12 amino acids. Here the CDR3 DNA is all that survives: 36 bases in frame from base 1. CDR1 and CDR2, looked up from the germline V gene (reference sequence), are MNHEY and SMNVEV.